The TCR beta chain described here comes from a study of cytomegalovirus exposure and HLA in healthy donors. Study results and caveats: A classifier reportedly called cytomegalovirus status with high sensitivity and specificity. Apparent HLA restriction characterized most CMV-associated TCR beta chains in a later analysis. Later analysis associated a missense DCLRE1C variant with TCR beta V- and J-gene trimming. Some segments of the V type, notably TRBV6-2 and TRBV6-3, were excluded as indistinguishable.

In the case of this clone: The antigen remains undetermined.

It was with 60 Vbeta and 13 Jbeta primers that the PCR ran. Sequenced by immunoSEQ multiplex PCR; TCRdb stores in-frame clones only, minus some. The sample carries about 89,000 clones, over 55% recorded once. CDR3 length: 12 amino acids. The V end was cut by 5 bases, the J end by 3 bases, with 8 bases between. The V gene's germline CDR1 is SGHVS and CDR2 FQNEAQ. This receptor was obtained from a woman in her 30s in good health and CMV-seronegative. The chain joins TRBV7-8 to TRBJ2-7; D uncertain. The sample consisted of PBMCs. CDR3 region: CASSPLRYEQYF. CDR3 nucleotide sequence: TGTGCCAGCAGCCCCCTGCGCTACGAGCAGTACTTC.